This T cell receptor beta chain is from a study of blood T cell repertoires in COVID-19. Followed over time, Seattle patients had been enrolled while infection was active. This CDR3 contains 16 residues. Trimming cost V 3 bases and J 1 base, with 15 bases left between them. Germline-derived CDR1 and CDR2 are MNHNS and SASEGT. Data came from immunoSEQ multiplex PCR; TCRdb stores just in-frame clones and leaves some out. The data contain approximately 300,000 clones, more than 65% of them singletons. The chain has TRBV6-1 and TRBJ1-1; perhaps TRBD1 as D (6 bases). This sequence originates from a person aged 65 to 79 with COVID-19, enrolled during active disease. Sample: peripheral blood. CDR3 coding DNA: TGTGCCAGCAGTGATGGGCGAGGACAGCAGAACACTGAAGCTTTCTTT. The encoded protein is CASSDGRGQQNTEAFF.